This is a list of T cell receptor beta chains from one sample in a study of glioma-infiltrating T cells after dendritic cell vaccination. The repertoire was sequenced with immunoSEQ multiplex PCR; TCRdb's copy has only in-frame clones and lacks some. The repertoire holds around 90,000 clones, with about 81% as singletons. The sequencing here drew on blood, taken after dendritic cell vaccination. These receptors were taken from a human donor with glioblastoma. The CDR3 runs from the conserved cysteine through the conserved F or W. The D gene is left open where the match is weak. Clone size is shown for a subset of rows, as once, few, many or a class of expanded clone.

.	TRBV7-2	TRBJ2-7	TRBD1	CASSLSPGQPYEQYF	TGTGCCAGCAGCCTCTCCCCGGGACAGCCCTACGAGCAGTACTTC
once	TRBV2	TRBJ2-4	.	CASSLGGDGAKNIQYF	TGTGCCAGCAGCCTAGGGGGGGACGGTGCCAAAAACATTCAGTACTTC
.	TRBV20-1	TRBJ1-4	.	CSAHDNEKLFF	TGCAGTGCACACGATAATGAAAAACTGTTTTTT
.	TRBV9	TRBJ1-1	TRBD1	CASSATGDGTEAFF	TGTGCCAGCAGCGCCACAGGGGACGGGACTGAAGCTTTCTTT
.	TRBV7-2	TRBJ1-2	TRBD1	CASSPRQGANYGYTF	TGTGCCAGCAGCCCAAGACAGGGGGCTAACTATGGCTACACCTTC
few	TRBV7-9	TRBJ2-5	TRBD2	CASSLHALAGQETQYF	TGTGCCAGCAGCTTACATGCACTAGCGGGACAAGAGACCCAGTACTTC
.	TRBV2	TRBJ2-2	TRBD2	CASSESRGYWTGELFF	TGTGCCAGCAGTGAATCGCGGGGGTATTGGACCGGGGAGCTGTTTTTT
.	TRBV28	TRBJ2-7	.	CASSLFGGGPYEQYF	TGTGCCAGCAGTTTATTTGGAGGGGGCCCCTACGAGCAGTACTTC
.	TRBV5-5	TRBJ2-7	.	CASSFDTYEQYF	TGTGCCAGCAGCTTCGACACCTACGAGCAGTACTTC
.	TRBV5-1	TRBJ1-1	.	CASSPGQNTEAFF	TGCGCCAGCAGCCCAGGACAGAACACTGAAGCTTTCTTT
.	TRBV5-1	TRBJ2-1	.	CASSLGVKEGNEQFF	TGCGCCAGCAGCTTGGGAGTGAAAGAGGGCAATGAGCAGTTCTTC
.	TRBV11-2	TRBJ1-1	TRBD1	CATTLGQGNPEAFF	TGTGCCACCACCTTAGGACAGGGTAATCCTGAAGCTTTCTTT
.	TRBV10-2	TRBJ2-1	TRBD2	CASTRSGRAYNEQFF	TGCGCCAGCACTAGAAGCGGGAGGGCGTACAATGAGCAGTTCTTC
few	TRBV5-4	TRBJ1-5	TRBD1	CASSRETGGNQPQHF	TGTGCCAGCAGTCGAGAGACAGGGGGCAATCAGCCCCAGCATTTT
.	TRBV2	TRBJ2-1	.	CASSFGARPTFF	TGTGCCAGCAGTTTTGGGGCCCGACCAACGTTCTTC
.	TRBV6-1	TRBJ2-3	TRBD2	CASSVAGGTDTQYF	TGTGCCAGCAGTGTCGCGGGGGGCACAGATACGCAGTATTTT
.	TRBV19	TRBJ1-1	TRBD1	CASSIDSGQKNTEAFF	TGTGCCAGTAGTATAGATTCGGGACAGAAAAACACTGAAGCTTTCTTT
.	TRBV5-4	TRBJ1-5	.	CASSADGVSNQPQHF	TGTGCCAGCAGCGCAGACGGGGTTAGCAATCAGCCCCAGCATTTT
.	TRBV6-5	TRBJ2-3	.	CASSYSGVSPADTQYF	TGTGCCAGCAGTTACTCCGGGGTTAGCCCCGCAGATACGCAGTATTTT
.	TRBV7-2	TRBJ1-2	.	CASSLSQGAVYGYTF	TGTGCCAGCAGCTTATCTCAGGGTGCGGTTTATGGCTACACCTTC
few	TRBV29-1	TRBJ2-3	.	CSVESQQVLDTQYF	TGCAGCGTTGAGAGTCAGCAGGTCCTTGATACGCAGTATTTT
.	TRBV6-5	TRBJ1-2	TRBD1	CASSWDRGYGYTF	TGTGCCAGCAGTTGGGACAGGGGGTATGGCTACACCTTC
.	TRBV10-3	TRBJ2-4	.	CAALGDGGLRYF	TGTGCCGCTTTGGGGGATGGGGGGTTAAGGTACTTC
.	TRBV6-6	TRBJ2-1	TRBD2	CASSSTSGRTHEQFF	TGTGCCAGCAGCTCCACTAGCGGGAGAACGCATGAGCAGTTCTTC
.	TRBV5-1	TRBJ1-1	.	CASSLQGSTEAFF	TGCGCCAGCAGCTTACAGGGATCCACTGAAGCTTTCTTT
.	TRBV18	TRBJ2-1	TRBD2	CASSPTKGTRGNNEQFF	TGTGCCAGCTCACCTACCAAGGGGACTAGGGGTAACAATGAGCAGTTCTTC
.	TRBV5-4	TRBJ2-2	TRBD2	CASSSGTKNTGELFF	TGTGCCAGCAGCTCCGGGACTAAGAACACCGGGGAGCTGTTTTTT
.	TRBV6-6	TRBJ1-6	TRBD1	CASSYTTGDNSPLHF	TGTGCCAGCAGTTACACCACAGGGGACAATTCACCCCTCCACTTT
.	TRBV5-1	TRBJ2-2	.	CASKTLGTGYPGELFF	TGCGCCAGCAAGACCCTCGGGACTGGTTATCCCGGGGAGCTGTTTTTT
.	TRBV4-2	TRBJ2-3	TRBD2	CASSQGTTGTSGDTQYF	TGTGCCAGCAGCCAGGGTACTACCGGGACTAGCGGGGATACGCAGTATTTT
.	TRBV29-1	TRBJ1-3	.	CSVGGGNTIYF	TGCAGCGTTGGAGGGGGAAACACCATATATTTT
.	TRBV18	TRBJ1-2	.	CASSPQQEGMGYGYTF	TGTGCCAGCTCACCACAGCAGGAGGGAATGGGCTATGGCTACACCTTC
.	TRBV5-8	TRBJ1-1	.	CASRRELNTEAFF	TGTGCCAGCAGGCGGGAGCTGAACACTGAAGCTTTCTTT
once	TRBV15	TRBJ2-7	TRBD2	CATSRTSGGTYEQYF	TGTGCCACCAGCAGGACTAGCGGGGGGACCTACGAGCAGTACTTC
.	TRBV4-2	TRBJ2-2	TRBD2	CASSQGRGGSTGELFF	TGTGCCAGCAGCCAAGGGCGGGGGGGCTCCACCGGGGAGCTGTTTTTT
.	TRBV4-1	TRBJ1-2	.	CASSQDQGSAYGYTF	TGCGCCAGCAGCCAAGATCAGGGTTCTGCCTATGGCTACACCTTC
few	TRBV19	TRBJ1-1	TRBD1	CASSKRQGVNAEAFF	TGTGCCAGTAGTAAGCGACAGGGGGTGAACGCTGAAGCTTTCTTT
once	TRBV7-8	TRBJ2-7	TRBD1	CASSLTDRGRGEQYF	TGTGCCAGCAGCTTGACGGACAGGGGGCGGGGAGAGCAGTACTTC
.	TRBV6-5	TRBJ1-1	.	CASSYSNFANTEAFF	TGTGCCAGCAGTTACTCGAACTTCGCGAACACTGAAGCTTTCTTT
once	TRBV5-4	TRBJ2-3	TRBD2	CASSRMGGRASDTQYF	TGTGCCAGCAGCAGGATGGGCGGGAGGGCATCCGATACGCAGTATTTT
.	TRBV28	TRBJ1-2	TRBD1	CASSWTGGGYGYTF	TGTGCCAGCAGCTGGACAGGGGGCGGCTATGGCTACACCTTC
.	TRBV4-2	TRBJ2-7	.	CASSQDGPPSGEQYF	TGTGCCAGCAGCCAAGATGGACCACCGTCAGGGGAGCAGTACTTC
.	TRBV9	TRBJ2-2	TRBD2	CASSPPGLENTGELFF	TGTGCCAGCAGCCCCCCGGGACTAGAGAACACCGGGGAGCTGTTTTTT
.	TRBV18	TRBJ1-2	.	CASSLGRTPSNYGYTF	TGTGCCAGCTCCCTTGGCCGGACACCTTCTAACTATGGCTACACCTTC
.	TRBV7-9	TRBJ2-7	TRBD1	CASSFTGAEFTYEQYF	TGTGCCAGCAGCTTTACAGGGGCGGAGTTTACCTACGAGCAGTACTTC
few	TRBV19	TRBJ2-1	.	CASSISPGYNEQFF	TGTGCCAGTAGTATATCTCCGGGATACAATGAGCAGTTCTTC
.	TRBV5-1	TRBJ2-3	TRBD2	CASSFGLAGQSDTQYF	TGCGCCAGCAGCTTTGGGCTAGCGGGGCAATCCGATACGCAGTATTTT
.	TRBV6-6	TRBJ1-5	.	CASSSGDYNQPQHF	TGTGCCAGCAGTTCGGGGGACTATAATCAGCCCCAGCATTTT
.	TRBV6-5	TRBJ2-7	.	CASSYSSVESYEQYF	TGTGCCAGCAGTTACTCGTCGGTAGAGTCCTACGAGCAGTACTTC
.	TRBV6-5	TRBJ2-2	.	CASSSFAGRTGELFF	TGTGCCAGCAGTTCTTTTGCGGGCCGCACCGGGGAGCTGTTTTTT
.	TRBV7-2	TRBJ2-1	TRBD2	CASSLRTSGREQFF	TGTGCCAGCAGCTTACGGACTAGCGGGAGAGAGCAGTTCTTC
.	TRBV6-5	TRBJ1-1	TRBD1	CASITGGAGNTEAFF	TGTGCCAGCATCACAGGGGGCGCGGGGAACACTGAAGCTTTCTTT
.	TRBV7-8	TRBJ1-1	TRBD1	CASSLVGTGRTEAFF	TGTGCCAGCAGCTTAGTTGGGACAGGGCGCACTGAAGCTTTCTTT